These T cell receptor beta chains were read from a single sample in a study of cytomegalovirus exposure and HLA in healthy donors. Generated by immunoSEQ multiplex PCR, the TCRdb table keeps only in-frame clones and is missing some. The repertoire holds 110,000 or so clones, with approximately 72% as singletons. The sample was PBMCs. These receptor sequences come from a man aged 30-40 years in good health and CMV-seronegative. Both conserved end residues are part of each CDR3. Fields, in order: clone size, J gene, D gene, V gene, CDR3 protein, CDR3 DNA. A D gene is named only where the DNA matches it firmly. Not every row has a clone size; where given, it reads once, few, many or a size class.

>-|TRBJ1-2|TRBD1|TRBV5-8
CASSLARLGQGSGYTF
TGTGCCAGCAGCTTGGCCCGACTGGGACAGGGGTCTGGCTACACCTTC
>-|TRBJ1-5|-|TRBV28
CASSGGGQPQHF
TGTGCCAGCAGTGGGGGAGGACAGCCCCAGCATTTT
>few|TRBJ1-2|TRBD1|TRBV28
CASSPPVGQGARGYTF
TGTGCCAGCAGTCCCCCCGTGGGACAGGGGGCGCGGGGCTACACCTTC
>-|TRBJ2-7|-|TRBV7-9
CASGILRDKSYEQYF
TGTGCCAGCGGAATCCTCCGGGACAAATCCTACGAGCAGTACTTC
>few|TRBJ2-7|-|TRBV6-5
CASSYSAFGASYEQYF
TGTGCCAGCAGTTACTCGGCGTTTGGGGCATCCTACGAGCAGTACTTC
>-|TRBJ2-1|TRBD2|TRBV9
CASNPFSAGGNEQFF
TGTGCCAGCAACCCATTTTCGGCGGGAGGCAATGAGCAGTTCTTC
>-|TRBJ2-3|-|TRBV5-1
CASSLAGNTDTQYF
TGCGCCAGCAGCTTGGCGGGAAACACAGATACGCAGTATTTT
>-|TRBJ1-4|TRBD1|TRBV7-9
CAGRQGFEKLFF
TGTGCCGGACGACAGGGATTTGAAAAACTGTTTTTT
>-|TRBJ1-2|-|TRBV28
CASREETYGYTF
TGTGCCAGCAGGGAGGAGACCTATGGCTACACCTTC
>few|TRBJ2-5|TRBD1|TRBV5-8
CASSRGTAQETQYF
TGTGCCAGCAGCCGTGGGACAGCCCAAGAGACCCAGTACTTC
>-|TRBJ1-2|-|TRBV5-1
CASSLGGQPNYGYTF
TGCGCCAGCAGCTTGGGAGGACAGCCGAACTATGGCTACACCTTC
>-|TRBJ2-5|TRBD2|TRBV4-1
CASSHIAGVETQYF
TGCGCCAGCAGCCATATAGCGGGAGTGGAGACCCAGTACTTC
>-|TRBJ2-7|TRBD2|TRBV30
CAWNLAGVSEQYF
TGTGCCTGGAATCTAGCGGGAGTCAGCGAGCAGTACTTC
>once|TRBJ1-1|-|TRBV28
CASRKTGTMNTEAFF
TGTGCCAGCAGAAAGACCGGGACAATGAACACTGAAGCTTTCTTT
>-|TRBJ1-2|-|TRBV7-9
CASSPGRGISGYTF
TGTGCCAGCAGTCCGGGACGGGGGATATCTGGCTACACCTTC
>-|TRBJ1-4|TRBD1|TRBV9
CASTQGATNEKLFF
TGTGCCAGCACCCAGGGGGCTACTAATGAAAAACTGTTTTTT
>-|TRBJ2-7|TRBD2|TRBV7-9
CASSLGGSHSEQYF
TGTGCCAGCAGCTTGGGGGGGAGTCACAGTGAGCAGTACTTC
>-|TRBJ1-1|TRBD1|TRBV9
CASSVPRTGATEAFF
TGTGCCAGCAGCGTCCCCCGGACAGGGGCCACTGAAGCTTTCTTT
>-|TRBJ2-7|TRBD2|TRBV29-1
CSVEVAGGRYEQYF
TGCAGCGTTGAAGTAGCGGGAGGGAGGTACGAGCAGTACTTC
>few|TRBJ1-6|-|TRBV18
CASSRAGNSPLHF
TGTGCCAGCTCACGGGCGGGGAATTCACCCCTCCACTTT
>-|TRBJ2-6|-|TRBV11-2
CASSPLRRDGSSGANVLTF
TGTGCCAGCAGCCCCCTCCGGAGGGACGGTAGCTCTGGGGCCAACGTCCTGACTTTC
>-|TRBJ2-7|TRBD2|TRBV5-1
CASSQGLAGAYEQYF
TGCGCCAGCAGCCAAGGACTAGCGGGAGCCTACGAGCAGTACTTC
>-|TRBJ1-3|-|TRBV9
CASSTPTAVDSGNTIYF
TGTGCCAGCAGCACACCGACAGCTGTTGACTCTGGAAACACCATATATTTT
>few|TRBJ2-7|TRBD1|TRBV7-2
CASSLSGTGVAEQYF
TGTGCCAGCAGCTTAAGTGGGACAGGGGTCGCCGAGCAGTACTTC
>-|TRBJ1-1|-|TRBV5-1
CASSLDLGQEAFF
TGCGCCAGCAGCTTGGACCTCGGACAGGAAGCTTTCTTT
>once|TRBJ2-7|TRBD1|TRBV28
CASSLLSGQWAYEQYF
TGTGCCAGCAGTTTACTCTCGGGACAGTGGGCCTACGAGCAGTACTTC
>-|TRBJ1-2|TRBD1|TRBV28
CASIAGQGALGYTF
TGTGCCAGCATCGCGGGACAGGGGGCGCTTGGCTACACCTTC
>-|TRBJ2-7|TRBD2|TRBV6-5
CASSRLAGGPYEQYF
TGTGCCAGCAGTCGACTAGCGGGGGGGCCCTACGAGCAGTACTTC
>few|TRBJ1-2|TRBD1|TRBV5-5
CASVPEGGGYGYTF
TGTGCCAGCGTCCCGGAAGGGGGCGGCTATGGCTACACCTTC
>-|TRBJ2-7|TRBD2|TRBV14
CASSQDVWNLAGGAYEQYF
TGTGCCAGCAGCCAAGATGTGTGGAATCTAGCGGGAGGGGCCTACGAGCAGTACTTC
>-|TRBJ2-7|-|TRBV6-5
CASSLGVEQYF
TGTGCCAGCAGTTTAGGAGTCGAGCAGTACTTC
>-|TRBJ2-7|TRBD1|TRBV9
CASSQGQGAVYEQYF
TGTGCCAGCAGCCAGGGACAGGGGGCAGTCTACGAGCAGTACTTC
>-|TRBJ2-5|-|TRBV5-6
CASSLGTLGPETQYF
TGTGCCAGCAGCTTGGGCACACTTGGGCCAGAGACCCAGTACTTC
>-|TRBJ1-5|TRBD1|TRBV10-3
CAIKSGAGGPNQPQHF
TGTGCCATCAAATCTGGGGCAGGGGGGCCCAATCAGCCCCAGCATTTT